A single sample is the source of the 13 T cell receptor beta chains below, sequenced in a study of CD8 T cells in ankylosing spondylitis. MiXCR was run by TCRdb on the 5' RACE reads, yielding one entry per CDR3 protein. The sample has under 450,000 distinct CDR3 sequences; approximately 22% are singletons. The sample comprised blood, either unsorted or a sorted T cell fraction (not recorded which). The receptors were sampled from a male donor with ankylosing spondylitis or in good health (not recorded which).

This clonotype showed up many times. The J gene is TRBJ2-7, the V gene TRBV29-1; TRBD1 aligns across 7 bases. CDR1 SQVTM and CDR2 ANQGSEA come from the germline V gene. The CDR3 contains 16 residues. Germline trimming cut 3 bases from V and 3 bases from J; bases unmatched to any gene: 14. The DNA for the CDR3 is TGCAGCGTTGAGGGAGAAACAGGGGTTAAGAACTACGAGCAGTACTTC. Its protein product is CSVEGETGVKNYEQYF.

This rearrangement joins TRBV5-5 to TRBJ2-2, with a possible D match to TRBD2 (7 bases). From germline, CDR1 is SGHKS and CDR2 YYEKEE (reference sequence). This CDR3 contains 17 residues. Trimming left V 0 bases short and J 3 bases short, with 15 bases between. CDR3 sequence reads: CASSLVGGGEYTGELFF. The CDR3 coding sequence is TGTGCCAGCAGCTTGGTTGGCGGGGGCGAGTACACCGGGGAGCTGTTTTTT.

This clonotype has a handful of counts. V gene TRBV20-1 combines with J gene TRBJ1-2; no firm D call. The CDR3 runs to 13 residues. The germline gives CDR1 DFQATT, CDR2 SNEGSKA (reference sequence). Trimming pared 6 bases from V and 0 bases from J, leaving 11 bases between. The CDR3 protein is CSARHRANYGYTF. For the CDR3, the DNA is TGCAGTGCGAGACACAGAGCTAACTATGGCTACACCTTC.

The sample holds a few counts of this clonotype. The V call is TRBV11-2, the J call TRBJ2-7, with D perhaps TRBD1 (5 bases). Trimming removed 8 bases from V and 5 bases from J, with 13 bases in between. Germline V gives CDR1 SGHAT, CDR2 FQNNGV. This CDR3 comprises 12 residues. The CDR3 loop is CASSSQGDEQYF. In DNA form, the CDR3 reads TGTGCCAGCTCATCCCAGGGCGACGAGCAGTACTTC.

This clonotype has a handful of counts. This sequence joins TRBV5-1 and TRBJ2-7; tentatively, D is TRBD1 (6 bases). The CDR3 runs to 15 residues. In germline, CDR1 is SGHRS, CDR2 YFSETQ. With 0 bases removed from V and 3 bases from J, the gap between germline ends came to 13 bases. CDR3 region: CASSLALGQNYEQYF. CDR3 bases: TGCGCCAGCAGCTTGGCCTTAGGACAGAACTACGAGCAGTACTTC.

The chain recombines TRBV12-3 or TRBV12-4 with TRBJ2-7; TRBD1 matches 10 bases. This CDR3 region has 17 residues. The V and J ends lost 3 bases and 2 bases, in that order; junction bases with no gene match: 10. The CDR3 sequence is CASSFLPLGQGAYEQYF. The CDR3 coding sequence is TGTGCCAGCAGTTTTCTTCCCCTCGGACAGGGGGCCTACGAGCAGTACTTC.

The chain recombines TRBV29-1 with TRBJ2-1, with D hard to call. The V gene's germline CDR1 is SQVTM and CDR2 ANQGSEA. This CDR3 comprises 10 residues. Trimming cost V 6 bases and J 11 bases, with 11 bases left between them. CDR3 DNA: TGCAGCGTGCCTCTCGGCCAGCAGTTCTTC. This codes for CSVPLGQQFF.

The CDR3 spells CSARDLSGGASTGELFF. CDR3 sequence (DNA): TGCAGTGCTAGAGATCTAAGCGGGGGGGCCTCGACCGGGGAGCTGTTTTTT. This chain uses TRBV20-1 with TRBJ2-2; 10 bases are shared with TRBD2. The germline V gene has CDR1 DFQATT and CDR2 SNEGSKA (reference sequence). After removal of 0 bases from V and 5 bases from J, the junction contained 9 bases not matched to a gene. The CDR3 has 17 amino acids.

About this clonotype itself: A read error may produce the germline difference seen at one junction end. The chain combines TRBV12-3 or TRBV12-4 with TRBJ2-1; D tentatively reads TRBD1 or TRBD2 (6 bases each). This CDR3 has 14 amino acids. The CDR3 DNA sequence: TGTGCCAACAGTGGGGGGACACTTTACAATGAGCAGTTCTTC. Translated, it gives CANSGGTLYNEQFF.

This clonotype was counted only a few times. V gene TRBV28 combines with J gene TRBJ2-5, with 7 bases aligning to TRBD2. Germline V gene data show CDR1 as MDHEN and CDR2 as SYDVKM. The CDR3 runs 15 residues. The ends lost 6 bases at V and 0 bases at J; junction bases unmatched: 7. CDR3 sequence reads: CASSSGGRNQETQYF. Written as DNA, the CDR3 is TGTGCCAGCAGCTCGGGAGGACGGAACCAAGAGACCCAGTACTTC.

This clonotype came up a few times. The rearrangement uses TRBV2 and TRBJ1-1, with D perhaps TRBD1 (5 bases). Trimming removed 2 bases from V and 8 bases from J, with 12 bases in between. The V gene's germline CDR1 is SNHLY and CDR2 FYNNEI. The length of the CDR3 is 13 residues. DNA for the CDR3: TGTGCCAGCAGTGAATGGGGCGGTTTGGAAGCTTTCTTT. Its translation: CASSEWGGLEAFF.

This clonotype was seen only a few times. The chain carries TRBV12-3 or TRBV12-4 and TRBJ2-2; 12 nucleotides agree with TRBD2. Unmatched junction bases numbered 12, after V lost 0 bases and J lost 4 bases. The CDR3 runs to 20 residues. This CDR3 is CASSLAPPTSGGLSTGELFF. As DNA, the CDR3 is TGTGCCAGCAGTTTAGCTCCCCCGACTAGCGGGGGTCTATCCACCGGGGAGCTGTTTTTT.

There are a few counts of this clonotype. V is TRBV15 and J is TRBJ2-3, with D uncertain. The CDR3 is made up of 12 amino acids. Trimming took 3 bases from V and 0 from J, leaving 1 base between them. Germline V gene lookup returns CDR1 LNHNV and CDR2 YYDKDF (reference sequence). The chain's CDR3 is CATSRSTDTQYF. CDR3 bases: TGTGCCACCAGCAGGAGCACAGATACGCAGTATTTT.